This TCR beta chain was sequenced for a study of blood T cell repertoires in COVID-19. Overall study context: Sample material is recorded as cDNA or gDNA derived from T cells, B-cell-depleted T cells, or PBMCs.

The repertoire was sequenced with immunoSEQ multiplex PCR; TCRdb's copy has only in-frame clones and lacks some. The sample lists about 150,000 clones, over 85% occurring once. The material sequenced was peripheral blood. The clonotype was recovered from a human donor in a cohort sampled during active COVID-19.

CDR3 loop: CASSQERSSNGYTF. The DNA for the CDR3 is TGCGCCAGCAGCCAAGAACGAAGCTCGAATGGCTACACCTTC. This sequence joins TRBV4-3 and TRBJ1-2; D remains unclear. The CDR3 length is 14 residues. Between the trimmed V and J ends, which lost 0 bases and 6 bases, there was a span of 11 bases. Germline CDR1 and CDR2: LGHNA and YSLEER.